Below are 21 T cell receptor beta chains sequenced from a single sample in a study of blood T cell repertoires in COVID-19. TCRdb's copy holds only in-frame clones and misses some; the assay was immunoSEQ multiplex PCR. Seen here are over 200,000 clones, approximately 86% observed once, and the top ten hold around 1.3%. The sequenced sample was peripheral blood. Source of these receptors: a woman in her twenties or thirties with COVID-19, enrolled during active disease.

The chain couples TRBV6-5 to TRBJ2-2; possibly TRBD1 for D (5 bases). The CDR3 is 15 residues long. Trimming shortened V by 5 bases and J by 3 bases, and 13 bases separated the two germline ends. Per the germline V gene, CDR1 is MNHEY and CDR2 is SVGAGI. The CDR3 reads CASSPPVGHTGELFF. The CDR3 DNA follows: TGTGCCAGCAGTCCTCCAGTGGGGCACACCGGGGAGCTGTTTTTT.

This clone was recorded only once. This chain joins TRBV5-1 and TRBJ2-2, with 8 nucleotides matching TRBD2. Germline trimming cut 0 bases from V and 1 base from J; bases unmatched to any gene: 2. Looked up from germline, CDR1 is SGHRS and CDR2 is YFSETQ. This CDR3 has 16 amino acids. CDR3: CASSLDLAGNTGELFF. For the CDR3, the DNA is TGCGCCAGCAGCTTGGATCTAGCGGGGAACACCGGGGAGCTGTTTTTT.

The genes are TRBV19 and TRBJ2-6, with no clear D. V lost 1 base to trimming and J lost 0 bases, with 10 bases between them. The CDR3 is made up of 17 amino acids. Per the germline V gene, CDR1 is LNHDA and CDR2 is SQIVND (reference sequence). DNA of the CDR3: TGTGCCAGTAGTATAGGAGGATCCAACTCTGGGGCCAACGTCCTGACTTTC. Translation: CASSIGGSNSGANVLTF.

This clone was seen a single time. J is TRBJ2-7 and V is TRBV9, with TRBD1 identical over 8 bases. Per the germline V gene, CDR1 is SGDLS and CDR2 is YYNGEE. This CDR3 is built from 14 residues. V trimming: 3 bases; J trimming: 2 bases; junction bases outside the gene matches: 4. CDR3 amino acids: CASSGGTGPYEQYF. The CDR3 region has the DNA TGTGCCAGCAGCGGGGGGACAGGCCCCTACGAGCAGTACTTC.

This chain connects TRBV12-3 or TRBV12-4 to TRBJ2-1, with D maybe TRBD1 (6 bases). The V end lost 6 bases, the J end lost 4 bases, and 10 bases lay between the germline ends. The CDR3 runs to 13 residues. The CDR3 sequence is CASRTRGYNEQFF. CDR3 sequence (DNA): TGTGCCAGCAGGACAAGGGGGTACAATGAGCAGTTCTTC.

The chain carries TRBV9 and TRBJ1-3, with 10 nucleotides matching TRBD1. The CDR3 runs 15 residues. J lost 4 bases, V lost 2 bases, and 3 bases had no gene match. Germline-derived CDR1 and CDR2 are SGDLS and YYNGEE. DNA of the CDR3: TGTGCCAGCAGCGTGACAGGGGGCTCAGGAAACACCATATATTTT. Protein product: CASSVTGGSGNTIYF.

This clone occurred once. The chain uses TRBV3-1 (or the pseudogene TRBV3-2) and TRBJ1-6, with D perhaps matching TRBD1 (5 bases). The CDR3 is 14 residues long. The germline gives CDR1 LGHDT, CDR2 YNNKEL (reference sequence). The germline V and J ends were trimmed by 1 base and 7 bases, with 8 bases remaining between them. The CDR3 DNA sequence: TGTGCCAGCAGCCAAGGGGCAGGGAATTCACCCCTCCACTTT. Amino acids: CASSQGAGNSPLHF.

As DNA, the CDR3 is TGTGCCAGCAGGATGGCGGGGGGGCCCCAAGAGACCCAGTACTTC. Its protein product is CASRMAGGPQETQYF. V is TRBV2 and J is TRBJ2-5; 9 bases are shared with TRBD2. V dropped 6 bases and J dropped 1; count of bases not matched to a gene: 6. The V gene's germline CDR1 is SNHLY and CDR2 FYNNEI. This CDR3 is built from 15 residues.

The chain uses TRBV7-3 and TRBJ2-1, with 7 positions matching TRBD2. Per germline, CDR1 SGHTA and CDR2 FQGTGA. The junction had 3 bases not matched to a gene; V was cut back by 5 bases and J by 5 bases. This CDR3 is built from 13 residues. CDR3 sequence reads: CASSPTSNNEQFF. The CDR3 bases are TGTGCCAGCAGCCCGACTAGCAACAATGAGCAGTTCTTC.

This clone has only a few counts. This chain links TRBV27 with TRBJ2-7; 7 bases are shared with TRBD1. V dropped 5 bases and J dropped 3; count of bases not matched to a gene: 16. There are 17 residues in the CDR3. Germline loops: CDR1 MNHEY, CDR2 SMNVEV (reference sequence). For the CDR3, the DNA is TGTGCCAGCAGTCCGGTGGTCCCTCGACAGGGAGTCTACGAGCAGTACTTC. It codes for CASSPVVPRQGVYEQYF.

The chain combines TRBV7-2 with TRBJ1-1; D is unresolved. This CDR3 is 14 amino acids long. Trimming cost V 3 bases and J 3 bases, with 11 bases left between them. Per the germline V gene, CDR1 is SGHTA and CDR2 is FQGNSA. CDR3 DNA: TGTGCCAGCAGCTTTGTTATGTCGGACACTGAAGCTTTCTTT. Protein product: CASSFVMSDTEAFF.

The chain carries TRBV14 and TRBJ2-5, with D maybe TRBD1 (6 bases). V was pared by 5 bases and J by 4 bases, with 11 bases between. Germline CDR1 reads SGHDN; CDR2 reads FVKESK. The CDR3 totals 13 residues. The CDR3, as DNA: TGTGCCAGCAGCGGCAGGGGCGGAGAGACCCAGTACTTC. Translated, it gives CASSGRGGETQYF. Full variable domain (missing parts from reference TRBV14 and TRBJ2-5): EAGVTQFPSHSVIEKGQTVTLRCDPISGHDNLYWYRRVMGKEIKFLLHFVKESKQDESGMPNNRFLAERTGGTYSTLKVQPAELEDSGVYFCASSGRGGETQYFGPGTRLLVL.

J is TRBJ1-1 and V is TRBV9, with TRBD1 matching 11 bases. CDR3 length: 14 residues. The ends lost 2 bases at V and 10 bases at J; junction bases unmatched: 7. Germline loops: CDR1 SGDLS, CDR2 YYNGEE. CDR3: CASSVGQGEPGAFF. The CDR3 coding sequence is TGTGCCAGCAGCGTGGGACAGGGGGAGCCTGGAGCTTTCTTT.

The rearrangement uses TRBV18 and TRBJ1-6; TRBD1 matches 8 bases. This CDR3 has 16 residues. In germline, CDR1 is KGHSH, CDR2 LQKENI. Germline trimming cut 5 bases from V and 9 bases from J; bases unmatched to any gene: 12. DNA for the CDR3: TGTGCCAGCTCAATAGGCTCCGACAGGGGAGCTTCACCCCTCCACTTT. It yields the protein CASSIGSDRGASPLHF.

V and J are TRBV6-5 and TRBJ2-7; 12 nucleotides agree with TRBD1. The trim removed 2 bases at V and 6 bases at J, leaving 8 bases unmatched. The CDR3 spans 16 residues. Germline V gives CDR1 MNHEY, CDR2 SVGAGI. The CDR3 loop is CASSYPPGQGAREQYF. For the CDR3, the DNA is TGTGCCAGCAGTTACCCTCCGGGACAGGGGGCGCGCGAGCAGTACTTC.

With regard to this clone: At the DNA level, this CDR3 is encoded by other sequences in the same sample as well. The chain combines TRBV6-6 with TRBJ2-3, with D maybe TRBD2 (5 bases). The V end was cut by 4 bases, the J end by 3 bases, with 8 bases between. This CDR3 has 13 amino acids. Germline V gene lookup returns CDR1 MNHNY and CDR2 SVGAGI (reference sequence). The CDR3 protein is CASSSPGTDTQYF. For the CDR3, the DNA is TGTGCCAGCAGTTCGCCGGGGACAGATACGCAGTATTTT.

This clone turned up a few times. DNA of the CDR3: TGTGCCAGCAGCCCCAGACAGGGTCTCAACGAGCAGTACTTC. This gives the protein CASSPRQGLNEQYF. The chain recombines TRBV9 with TRBJ2-7, with 7 bases aligning to TRBD1. The CDR3 sequence is 14 residues long. V trimming: 4 bases; J trimming: 5 bases; junction bases outside the gene matches: 9. Germline loops: CDR1 SGDLS, CDR2 YYNGEE.

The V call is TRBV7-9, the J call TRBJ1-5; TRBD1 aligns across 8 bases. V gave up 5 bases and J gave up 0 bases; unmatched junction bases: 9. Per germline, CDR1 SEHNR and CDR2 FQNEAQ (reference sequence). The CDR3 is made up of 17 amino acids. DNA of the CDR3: TGTGCCAGCAGCAGTGATGCAGGGGGCTATAGCAATCAGCCCCAGCATTTT. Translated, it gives CASSSDAGGYSNQPQHF.

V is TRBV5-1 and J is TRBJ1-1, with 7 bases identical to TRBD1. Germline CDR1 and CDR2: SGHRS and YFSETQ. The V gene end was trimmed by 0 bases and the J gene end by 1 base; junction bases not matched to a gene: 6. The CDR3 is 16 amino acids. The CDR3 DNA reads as TGCGCCAGCAGCTTGGATCCGGACAGGACGAACACTGAAGCTTTCTTT. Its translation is CASSLDPDRTNTEAFF.

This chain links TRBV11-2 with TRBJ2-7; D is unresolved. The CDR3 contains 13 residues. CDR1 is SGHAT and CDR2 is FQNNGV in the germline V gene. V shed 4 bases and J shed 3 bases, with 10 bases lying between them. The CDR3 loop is CASSSRLNYEQYF. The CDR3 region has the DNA TGTGCCAGCAGCTCGAGACTGAACTACGAGCAGTACTTC.

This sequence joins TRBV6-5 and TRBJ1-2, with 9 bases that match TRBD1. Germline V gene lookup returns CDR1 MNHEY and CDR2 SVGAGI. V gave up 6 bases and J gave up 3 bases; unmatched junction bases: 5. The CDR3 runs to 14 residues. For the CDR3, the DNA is TGTGCCAGCAGGCCACAGGGGGCCTACTATGGCTACACCTTC. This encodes CASRPQGAYYGYTF.